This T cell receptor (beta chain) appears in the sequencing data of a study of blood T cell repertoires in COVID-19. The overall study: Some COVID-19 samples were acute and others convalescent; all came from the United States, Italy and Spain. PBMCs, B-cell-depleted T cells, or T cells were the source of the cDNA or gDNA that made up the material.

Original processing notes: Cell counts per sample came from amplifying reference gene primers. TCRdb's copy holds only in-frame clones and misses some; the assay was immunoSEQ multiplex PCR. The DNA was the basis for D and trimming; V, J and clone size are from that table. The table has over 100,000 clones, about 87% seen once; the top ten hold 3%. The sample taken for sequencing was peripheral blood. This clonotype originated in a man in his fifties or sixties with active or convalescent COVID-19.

The DNA for the CDR3 is TGTGCCAGGGGGGACAGGCGCAACTATGGCTACACCTTC. Its translation is CARGDRRNYGYTF. This chain joins TRBV2 and TRBJ1-2; TRBD1 matches at 8 bases. Germline CDR1 SNHLY, CDR2 FYNNEI. The CDR3 is 13 residues long. The ends lost 9 bases at V and 2 bases at J; junction bases unmatched: 5.